A selection of T cell receptor beta chains follows, all from one sample in a study of cytomegalovirus exposure and HLA in healthy donors. TCRdb's copy holds only in-frame clones and misses some; the assay was immunoSEQ multiplex PCR. Here the sample spans some 110,000 clones, over 60% being singletons. The source material was PBMCs. All receptors come from a young woman in good health and CMV-seropositive. CDR3s include the opening cysteine and the closing phenylalanine or tryptophan. A D gene is named only where the DNA matches it firmly. Expanded clones are given a class, and other clones once, few, many or no size at all.

D	V	J	size	DNA	CDR3
NA	TRBV6-5	TRBJ2-5	NA	TGTGCCAGCAGTATAATACAGGGTTCTCAAGAGACCCAGTACTTC	CASSIIQGSQETQYF
TRBD1	TRBV5-8	TRBJ1-2	NA	TGTGCCAGCAGCTTCCGGGACAGCTATGGCTACACCTTC	CASSFRDSYGYTF
TRBD1	TRBV10-1	TRBJ1-1	NA	TGCGCCAGCACCGCAGGGGGCATGAGGACTGAAGCTTTCTTT	CASTAGGMRTEAFF
TRBD1	TRBV20-1	TRBJ1-6	NA	TGCAGTGCCTGGGACAGCCTCCTCCACTTT	CSAWDSLLHF
NA	TRBV6-5	TRBJ2-2	NA	TGTGCCAGCAGTTCTCCCGGGGCCGGGGAGCTGTTTTTT	CASSSPGAGELFF
TRBD1	TRBV5-1	TRBJ1-2	NA	TGCGCCAGCAGCCCCCCCGGGACAGGGCCCGCTGGTAACTATGGCTACACCTTC	CASSPPGTGPAGNYGYTF
NA	TRBV7-9	TRBJ2-7	NA	TGTGCCAGCAGCTTAGAGACCAATTACAGGGAAACCTACGAGCAGTACTTC	CASSLETNYRETYEQYF
NA	TRBV2	TRBJ2-7	NA	TGTGCCAGCAGTGCCAGGGATTCCTACGAGCAGTACTTC	CASSARDSYEQYF
NA	TRBV5-4	TRBJ1-2	NA	TGTGCCAGCCGGGGACTCAACTATGGCTACACCTTC	CASRGLNYGYTF
TRBD1	TRBV27	TRBJ1-2	NA	TGTGCCAGCAGTTTAGGGACAGGGAACTATGGCTACACCTTC	CASSLGTGNYGYTF
TRBD2	TRBV4-1	TRBJ2-5	NA	TGCGCCAGCAGCCAAGGACCCCTGACTAGCGGGAGACAAGAGACCCAGTACTTC	CASSQGPLTSGRQETQYF
TRBD2	TRBV9	TRBJ2-7	NA	TGTGCCAGCAGCGAGGGACTAGCTTTCTACGAGCAGTACTTC	CASSEGLAFYEQYF
TRBD2	TRBV7-9	TRBJ2-1	NA	TGTGCCAGCAGCCCCGGGACTAGCGGGCAGAGTGAGCAGTTCTTC	CASSPGTSGQSEQFF
NA	TRBV7-3	TRBJ2-3	NA	TGTGCCAGCGCGAAGACAGGAGATAGAGCAGATACGCAGTATTTT	CASAKTGDRADTQYF
NA	TRBV6-5	TRBJ1-2	NA	TGTGCCAGCAGCCCGCCGTCCGGGGGGCTGGATGGCTACACCTTC	CASSPPSGGLDGYTF
TRBD2	TRBV18	TRBJ2-7	once	TGTGCCAGCTCAGCGCCGGGACTACTTACCTACGAGCAGTACTTC	CASSAPGLLTYEQYF
NA	TRBV5-1	TRBJ1-1	NA	TGCGCCAGCAGCTTTTGGAGGACGAACACTGAAGCTTTCTTT	CASSFWRTNTEAFF
TRBD1	TRBV6-1	TRBJ2-7	NA	TGTGCCAGCAGTGAAGCGGTCCCAAATCTTGGACAGGGGCACTACGAGCAGTACTTC	CASSEAVPNLGQGHYEQYF
NA	TRBV2	TRBJ2-1	NA	TGTGCCAGCAGTGACAGGGCGCGCAATGAGCAGTTCTTC	CASSDRARNEQFF
NA	TRBV9	TRBJ2-3	NA	TGTGCCAGCAGCGTAGGAATAGCCGGCAACACAGATACGCAGTATTTT	CASSVGIAGNTDTQYF
NA	TRBV5-4	TRBJ2-7	few	TGTGCCAGCAACCCACATACTAACTCCTACGAGCAGTACTTC	CASNPHTNSYEQYF
TRBD2	TRBV7-9	TRBJ2-7	once	TGTGCCAGCAGCTTAGTTGCTAGCGGGAGGGGTGCCGAGCAGTACTTC	CASSLVASGRGAEQYF
NA	TRBV6-5	TRBJ2-2	NA	TGTGCCAGCAGCCCGGGGACCGGGGAGCTGTTTTTT	CASSPGTGELFF
NA	TRBV19	TRBJ2-1	NA	TGTGCCAGTAGTAAAGCGGCCTCCTACAATGAGCAGTTCTTC	CASSKAASYNEQFF
NA	TRBV28	TRBJ2-7	NA	TGTGCCAGCAGCCGTTATCCCGAGCAGTACTTC	CASSRYPEQYF
NA	TRBV5-4	TRBJ1-6	NA	TGTGCCACCGAGACAGGAAAGGGTGGAAATTCACCCCTCCACTTT	CATETGKGGNSPLHF
NA	TRBV27	TRBJ1-4	NA	TGTGCCAAAACCAGGGATCTCAGGGAAAAACTGTTTTTT	CAKTRDLREKLFF
TRBD1	TRBV4-1	TRBJ1-2	NA	TGCGCCAGCAGCCAACCACCGGGACAGGGGGTCGTTGGCTACACCTTC	CASSQPPGQGVVGYTF
NA	TRBV18	TRBJ1-5	NA	TGTGCCAGCTCACCATTATCAGGGAATAGCAATCAGCCCCAGCATTTT	CASSPLSGNSNQPQHF
TRBD2	TRBV6-6	TRBJ2-2	NA	TGTGCCAGCAGTAAGCCGGGACTAGCGTCCAGCGGGGAGCTGTTTTTT	CASSKPGLASSGELFF
TRBD2	TRBV6-5	TRBJ2-7	NA	TGTGCCAGCAGTGGTAGCGGGAGGCCCTACGAGCAGTACTTC	CASSGSGRPYEQYF
TRBD1	TRBV18	TRBJ2-7	NA	TGTGCCAGCTCACCAGGGACAGGGGTCTACGAGCAGTACTTC	CASSPGTGVYEQYF
NA	TRBV6-1	TRBJ2-5	NA	TGTGCCAGCAGTGCCCCATTAGAGACCCAGTACTTC	CASSAPLETQYF
NA	TRBV6-5	TRBJ2-7	NA	TGTGCCAGCAGTTACTCCCACAGGGTGTCCTACGAGCAGTACTTC	CASSYSHRVSYEQYF
NA	TRBV9	TRBJ1-4	NA	TGTGCCAGCAGCGAACAGGCCCAAAAGGGAGAAAAACTGTTTTTT	CASSEQAQKGEKLFF
NA	TRBV29-1	TRBJ1-1	NA	TGCAGCGCAGGGATGAACACTGAAGCTTTCTTT	CSAGMNTEAFF